Sequencing of this T cell receptor (beta chain) was carried out in a study of T cells in Graves' hyperthyroidism and ophthalmopathy. Whole-study findings and limits: Most thyroid clonotypes expanded above 0.001 were also detected in blood.

In its sample, this clonotype was seen many times. Its specificity is unknown. The TCR beta CDR3 regions underwent amplification using RNA transcripts as the source. RT-PCR in the first round (using the HTBI primer set) targeted the TCR CDR3. TCRdb re-called the multiplex PCR reads with MiXCR, one entry per CDR3 protein. This sample has a few hundred thousand distinct CDR3 sequences; 15% to 19% occur once, and the top ten carry about 7%. The CDR3 contains 14 residues. Germline V lookup: CDR1 SGHRS, CDR2 YFSETQ. Trimming shortened V by 3 bases and J by 7 bases, and 17 bases separated the two germline ends. Patients between 18 and 65 years old had hyperthyroidism, newly diagnosed and lasting under 2 months. Pregnant or lactating patients were excluded, as were those with uncontrolled infection or other autoimmune disease. This sample holds PBMCs from about 9.3 ml fresh peripheral blood.

Sequenced input: blood. The receptor's source is a woman aged 25 to 45 with Graves' hyperthyroidism. The genes are TRBV5-1 and TRBJ2-7; D might be TRBD2 (6 bases). Here the CDR3 DNA reads TGCGCCAGCAGCTCGACTAGAGGGGAGTTGGAGCAGTACTTC. Translated, it gives CASSSTRGELEQYF.